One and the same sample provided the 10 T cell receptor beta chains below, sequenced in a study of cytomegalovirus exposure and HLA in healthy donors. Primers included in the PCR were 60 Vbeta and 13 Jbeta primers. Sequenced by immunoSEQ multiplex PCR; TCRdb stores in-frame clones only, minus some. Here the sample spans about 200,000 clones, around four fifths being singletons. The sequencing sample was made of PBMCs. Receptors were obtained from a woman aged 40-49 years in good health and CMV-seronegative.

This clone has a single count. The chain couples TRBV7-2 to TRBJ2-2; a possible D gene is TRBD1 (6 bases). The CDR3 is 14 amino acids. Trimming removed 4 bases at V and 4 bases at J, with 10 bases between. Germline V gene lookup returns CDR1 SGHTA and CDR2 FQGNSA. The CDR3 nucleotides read TGTGCCAGCAGCTCAACAGGGATCACCGGGGAGCTGTTTTTT. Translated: CASSSTGITGELFF.

The CDR3 coding sequence is TGTGCCAGCAGTTACCTGGTGTCAACTGGTGAGCAGTTCTTC. Encoded protein: CASSYLVSTGEQFF. The chain is built from TRBV6-5 and TRBJ2-1; no clear D. CDR3 length equals 14 residues. Per the germline V gene, CDR1 is MNHEY and CDR2 is SVGAGI. Trimming took off 2 bases at V and 9 bases at J, with 14 bases between the two ends.

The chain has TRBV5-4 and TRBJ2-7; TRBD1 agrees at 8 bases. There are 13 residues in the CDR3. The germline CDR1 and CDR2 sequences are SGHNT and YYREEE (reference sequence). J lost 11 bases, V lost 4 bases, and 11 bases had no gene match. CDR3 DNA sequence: TGTGCCAGCAGCCTCGACAGGGGTTACAAGAAGTACTTC. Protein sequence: CASSLDRGYKKYF.

CDR3 in DNA: TGCGCCAGCAGCTTGACACCGGGACAGGGGGCATACGAGCAGTACTTC. Translation gives CASSLTPGQGAYEQYF. V gene TRBV4-1 combines with J gene TRBJ2-7; the match to TRBD1 covers 12 bases. There are 16 residues in the CDR3. The V gene end was trimmed by 5 bases and the J gene end by 4 bases; junction bases not matched to a gene: 9. Germline values: CDR1 MGHRA, CDR2 YSYEKL.

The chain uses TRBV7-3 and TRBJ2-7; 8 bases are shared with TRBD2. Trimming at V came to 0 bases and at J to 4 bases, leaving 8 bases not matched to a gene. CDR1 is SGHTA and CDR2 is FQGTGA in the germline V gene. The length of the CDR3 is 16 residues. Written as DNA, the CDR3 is TGTGCCAGCAGCTTAACTGGGCTAGCGGGTAGTTACGAGCAGTACTTC. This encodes CASSLTGLAGSYEQYF.

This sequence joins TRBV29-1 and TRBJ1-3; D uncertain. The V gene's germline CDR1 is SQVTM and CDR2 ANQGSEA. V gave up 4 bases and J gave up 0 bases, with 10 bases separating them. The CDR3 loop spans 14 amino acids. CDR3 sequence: CSVVRRGSGNTIYF. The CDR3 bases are TGCAGCGTTGTTCGCCGGGGCTCTGGAAACACCATATATTTT.

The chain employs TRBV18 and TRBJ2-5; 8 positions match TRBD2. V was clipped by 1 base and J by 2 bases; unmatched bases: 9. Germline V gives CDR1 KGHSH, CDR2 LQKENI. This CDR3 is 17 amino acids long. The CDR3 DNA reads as TGTGCCAGCTCACCACAGGGAGCTAGCGGGCCACAAGAGACCCAGTACTTC. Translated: CASSPQGASGPQETQYF. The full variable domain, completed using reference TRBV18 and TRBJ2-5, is NAGVMQNPRHLVRRRGQEARLRCSPMKGHSHVYWYRQLPEEGLKFMVYLQKENIIDESGMPKERFSAEFPKEGPSILRIQQVVRGDSAAYFCASSPQGASGPQETQYFGPGTRLLVL.

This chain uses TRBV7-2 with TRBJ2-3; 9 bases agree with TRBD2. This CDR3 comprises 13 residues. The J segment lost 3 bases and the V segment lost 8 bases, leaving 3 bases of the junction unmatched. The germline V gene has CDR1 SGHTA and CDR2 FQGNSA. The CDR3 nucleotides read TGTGCCAGCGGGCGGGAGGGAACAGATACGCAGTATTTT. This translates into CASGREGTDTQYF.

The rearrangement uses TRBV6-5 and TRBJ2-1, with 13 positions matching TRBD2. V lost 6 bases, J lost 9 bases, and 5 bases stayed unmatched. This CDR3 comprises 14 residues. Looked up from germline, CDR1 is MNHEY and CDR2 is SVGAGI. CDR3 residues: CASRTSGRPAEQFF. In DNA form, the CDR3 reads TGTGCCAGCAGGACTAGCGGGAGGCCTGCTGAGCAGTTCTTC.

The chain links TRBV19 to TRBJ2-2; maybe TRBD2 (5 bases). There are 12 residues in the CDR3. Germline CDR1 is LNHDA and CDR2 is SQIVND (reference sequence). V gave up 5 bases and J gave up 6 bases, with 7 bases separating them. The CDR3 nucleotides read TGTGCCAGTAGTTGGGGAGCCGGGGAGCTGTTTTTT. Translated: CASSWGAGELFF.